This TCR beta chain stems from a study of CD8+CD57+ T cells in acquired aplastic anemia. Study context: Across the sorted CD4+ and CD8+ cells, DNA amounts averaged roughly 3.5 ug. Sequencing produced an average of roughly 10 million reads per healthy donor for CD4+ cells. The study, taken as a whole, reports: The number of CD8+ CDR3 sequences shared by patients and controls was twenty-nine.

Genomic DNA served as template for TCR beta VDJ and CDR3 profiling. One entry per CDR3 protein results from TCRdb running MiXCR on the reads. The sample has fewer than 45,000 distinct CDR3 sequences, under 80% seen once. The CDR3 is 13 amino acids. Trimming pared 1 base from V and 5 bases from J, leaving 8 bases between. CDR1 SGHVS and CDR2 FNYEAQ come from the germline V gene. In regard to this clonotype: Its antigen is not identified.

The clonotype originates from a human donor in good health, serving as a control. The chain joins TRBV7-6 to TRBJ2-5, with D maybe TRBD2 (5 bases). Sequencing was performed on sorted CD4+, CD8+, or CD8+CD57+ T cells (not recorded which) from PBMCs. In nucleotides, the CDR3 is TGTGCCAGCAGCTTAGGCCCGGGGGAGACCCAGTACTTC. It encodes CASSLGPGETQYF.